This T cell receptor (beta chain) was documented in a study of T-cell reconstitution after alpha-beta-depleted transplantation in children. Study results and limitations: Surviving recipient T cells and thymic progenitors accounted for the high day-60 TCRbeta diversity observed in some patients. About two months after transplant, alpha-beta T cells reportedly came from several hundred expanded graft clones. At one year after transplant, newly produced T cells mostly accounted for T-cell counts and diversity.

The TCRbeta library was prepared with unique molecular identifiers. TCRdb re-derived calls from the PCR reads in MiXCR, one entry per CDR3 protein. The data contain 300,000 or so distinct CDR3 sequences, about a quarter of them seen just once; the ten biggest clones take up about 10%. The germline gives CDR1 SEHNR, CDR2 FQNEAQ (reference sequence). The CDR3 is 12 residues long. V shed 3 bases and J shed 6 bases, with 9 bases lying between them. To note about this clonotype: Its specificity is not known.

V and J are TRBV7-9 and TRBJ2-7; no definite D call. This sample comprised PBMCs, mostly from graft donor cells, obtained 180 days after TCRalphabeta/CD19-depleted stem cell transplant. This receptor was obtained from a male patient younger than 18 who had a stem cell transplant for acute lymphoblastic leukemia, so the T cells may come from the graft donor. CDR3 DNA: TGTGCCAGCAGCTTTATGGCTACCGAGCAGTACTTC. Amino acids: CASSFMATEQYF. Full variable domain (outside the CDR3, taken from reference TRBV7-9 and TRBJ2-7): DTGVSQNPRHKITKRGQNVTFRCDPISEHNRLYWYRQTLGQGPEFLTYFQNEAQLEKSRLLSDRFSAERPKGSFSTLEIQRTEQGDSAMYLCASSFMATEQYFGPGTRLTVT.